This TCR beta chain was found in a study of T cell responses to AZD1222 COVID-19 vaccine. Study summary: Pooling was applied to second doses at about 4 or about 12 weeks.

Assay: immunoSEQ multiplex PCR; the TCRdb copy retains only in-frame clones and omits some. The sample holds about 120,000 clones; 65% to 85% are singletons and the top ten take roughly 4.5%. Study-wide results and limits: Females outnumbered males among donors, who were mostly white British; clonal diversity was possibly underestimated. Dominant CD4 TCR responses targeted spike regions 160-218 and 743-854.

Germline CDR1 SGHTA, CDR2 FQGNSA. The CDR3 has 14 amino acids. V lost 5 bases and J 6 bases, leaving 17 bases between the germline ends. In regard to this clone: Its specificity is not known.

Material: peripheral blood, obtained on day 0 of AZD1222 vaccination. The clonotype originates from an adult in good health. The V call is TRBV7-2, the J call TRBJ2-7; a weak D match, TRBD1 (7 bases). The CDR3 sequence is CASSRGWDSIEQYF. The CDR3, as DNA: TGTGCCAGCAGCCGGGGGTGGGACAGCATCGAGCAGTACTTC.